This note documents a single T cell receptor beta chain sequence. This record belongs to a study of OX40 agonist ivuxolimab in advanced cancers. This CDR3 has 11 amino acids. V was pared by 7 bases and J by 12 bases, with 4 bases of the junction left unmatched. CDR1 is SGHAT, CDR2 FQDESV, per germline (reference sequence). Method: immunoSEQ multiplex PCR; TCRdb's copy keeps in-frame clones and lacks some. The sample includes some 70,000 clones, around 81% of them seen just once. The genes are TRBV11-1 and TRBJ2-1; 9 nucleotides agree with TRBD1. This TCR came from an adult with an advanced solid tumor such as melanoma, head and neck, liver or kidney cancer. The sample here was CD4+ or CD8+ T cells sorted from blood, taken in a trial of the OX40 agonist ivuxolimab. The CDR3 DNA reads as TGTGCCAGCACCACGGGACAGGGGCAGTTCTTC. Its protein product is CASTTGQGQFF.